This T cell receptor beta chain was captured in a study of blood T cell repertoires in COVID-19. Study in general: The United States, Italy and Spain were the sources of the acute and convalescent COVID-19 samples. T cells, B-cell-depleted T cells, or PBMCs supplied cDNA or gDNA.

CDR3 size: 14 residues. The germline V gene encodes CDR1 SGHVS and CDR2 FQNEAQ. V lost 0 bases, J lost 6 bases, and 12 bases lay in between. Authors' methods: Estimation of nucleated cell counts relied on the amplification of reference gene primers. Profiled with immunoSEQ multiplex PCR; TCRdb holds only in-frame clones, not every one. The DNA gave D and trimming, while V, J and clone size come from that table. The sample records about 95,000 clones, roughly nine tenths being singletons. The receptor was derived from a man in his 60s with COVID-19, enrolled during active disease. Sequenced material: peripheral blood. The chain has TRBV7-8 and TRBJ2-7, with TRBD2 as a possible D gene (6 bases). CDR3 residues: CASSLAGGAGEQYF. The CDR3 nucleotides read TGTGCCAGCAGCTTAGCGGGGGGAGCGGGCGAGCAGTACTTC.